This passage covers 13 T cell receptor beta chains from one sample sequenced in a study of blood T cell repertoires in COVID-19. Profiled with immunoSEQ multiplex PCR; TCRdb holds only in-frame clones, not every one. The sample shows a few hundred thousand clones, 65% to 85% of them seen only once. The specimen sequenced was peripheral blood. The origin of the receptors is a woman in her fifties or sixties with acute or convalescent COVID-19.

The rearrangement joins TRBV7-2 to TRBJ1-3; no clear D gene. Germline lookup yields CDR1 SGHTA and CDR2 FQGNSA. Trimming pared 5 bases from V and 7 bases from J, leaving 9 bases between. This CDR3 is 12 amino acids long. Written as DNA, the CDR3 is TGTGCCAGCAGCCTTAACCGGAACACCATATATTTT. The encoded protein is CASSLNRNTIYF.

The CDR3, as DNA: TGTGCCAGCAGCCCGGGGTACCAAGAGACCCAGTACTTC. Its translation: CASSPGYQETQYF. This chain links TRBV3-1 (or the pseudogene TRBV3-2) with TRBJ2-5; D may be TRBD2 (5 bases). CDR3 length equals 13 residues. Germline CDR1 and CDR2: LGHDT and YNNKEL (reference sequence). V dropped 4 bases and J dropped 0 bases, with 6 bases sitting between them.

This chain uses TRBV7-2 with TRBJ2-3, with 10 bases lining up with TRBD2. CDR3 length equals 19 residues. The V gene's germline CDR1 is SGHTA and CDR2 FQGNSA. The ends lost 5 bases at V and 1 base at J; junction bases unmatched: 15. CDR3 bases: TGTGCCAGCAGCGATTGCCGGGAGCGGGGGGGCCGGTGCACAGATACGCAGTATTTT. This codes for CASSDCRERGGRCTDTQYF. Looking up the rest from reference TRBV7-2 and TRBJ2-3 gives the full variable domain: GAGVSQSPSNKVTEKGKDVELRCDPISGHTALYWYRQSLGQGLEFLIYFQGNSAPDKSGLPSDRFSAERTGGSVSTLTIQRTQQEDSAVYLCASSDCRERGGRCTDTQYFGPGTRLTVL.

The chain joins TRBV19 to TRBJ1-4; no reliable D call. Trimming removed 3 bases at V and 7 bases at J, with 27 bases between. From germline, CDR1 is LNHDA and CDR2 SQIVND (reference sequence). The CDR3 has 19 amino acids. The CDR3 DNA is TGTGCCAGTAGTATTTTCTTCCTGCGTGAGGGAGGTGGTTCTGAAAAACTGTTTTTT. Translation: CASSIFFLREGGGSEKLFF.

The genes are TRBV19 and TRBJ2-5; 9 bases match TRBD1. Germline V gene lookup returns CDR1 LNHDA and CDR2 SQIVND (reference sequence). V dropped 8 bases and J dropped 5; count of bases not matched to a gene: 3. The CDR3 loop spans 12 amino acids. CDR3 region: CASGQGRETQYF. For the CDR3, the DNA is TGTGCCAGTGGACAGGGGAGGGAGACCCAGTACTTC.

V and J are TRBV11-3 and TRBJ2-7; D is perhaps TRBD1 (5 bases). V was trimmed by 0 bases and J by 3 bases, leaving 6 bases between them. The CDR3 extends over 13 amino acids. CDR1 is SGHNT, CDR2 YENEEA, per germline. The DNA for the CDR3 is TGTGCCAGCAGCTTAGAAACAGGCTACGAGCAGTACTTC. As protein: CASSLETGYEQYF.

The gene calls are TRBV6-5 and TRBJ1-2; no firm D call. The CDR3 runs 15 residues. The V and J ends lost 4 bases and 1 base respectively, with 13 bases between them. From germline, CDR1 is MNHEY and CDR2 SVGAGI. In nucleotides, the CDR3 is TGTGCCAGCAGTTCGGTGGGCCAAGATAACTATGGCTACACCTTC. Its protein is CASSSVGQDNYGYTF.

The rearrangement links TRBV12-2 to TRBJ1-5. TRBV12-2 is listed as a pseudogene. This CDR3 comprises 18 residues. CDR3 coding DNA: TGTGCAAGTCGCCCATTAAGAGGTCCGGGGTGGTGCGCTCAGCCCCAGCATTTT. Protein product: CASRPLRGPGWCAQPQHF.

This chain joins TRBV6-5 and TRBJ1-6; 8 bases are a match to TRBD1. The CDR3 totals 13 residues. Trimming took 6 bases from V and 8 from J; bases not matched to a gene: 3. CDR1 is MNHEY and CDR2 is SVGAGI in the germline V gene. CDR3 coding DNA: TGTGCCAGCAGACAGGGGGACGATTCACCCCTCCACTTT. It codes for CASRQGDDSPLHF.

The V call is TRBV25-1, the J call TRBJ1-2; 9 bases match TRBD1. J was trimmed by 7 bases and V by 5 bases; bases with no gene match: 14. The germline V gene has CDR1 MGHDK and CDR2 SYGVNS. This CDR3 has 16 residues. This CDR3 reads CASSPPSTGQGSGYTF. The CDR3 DNA sequence: TGTGCCAGCAGTCCCCCCTCCACGGGACAGGGCTCTGGCTACACCTTC.

The chain carries TRBV28 and TRBJ2-1, with D perhaps matching TRBD1 (6 bases). This CDR3 is 16 amino acids long. Per germline, CDR1 MDHEN and CDR2 SYDVKM. Trimming cost V 4 bases and J 4 bases, with 17 bases left between them. For the CDR3, the DNA is TGTGCCAGCAGTTCCGCAGGGGCCCCGTGGTACAATGAGCAGTTCTTC. It codes for CASSSAGAPWYNEQFF.

The chain has TRBV30 and TRBJ1-5, with D perhaps TRBD1 (5 bases). The CDR3 spans 15 residues. With 2 bases removed from V and 3 bases from J, the gap between germline ends came to 14 bases. The germline V gene encodes CDR1 GTSNPN and CDR2 SVGIG (reference sequence). In DNA form, the CDR3 reads TGTGCCTGGAGTCCTAGGGGCAGGCCCAATCAGCCCCAGCATTTT. The encoded protein is CAWSPRGRPNQPQHF.

The chain has TRBV9 and TRBJ1-3; D gene uncertain. Trimming left V 4 bases short and J 4 bases short, with 15 bases between. The CDR3 loop spans 15 amino acids. Looked up from germline, CDR1 is SGDLS and CDR2 is YYNGEE. CDR3 amino acids: CASSPAGLSGNTIYF. The CDR3 DNA sequence: TGTGCCAGCAGCCCAGCGGGCCTGTCCGGAAACACCATATATTTT.